These T cell receptor beta chains were read from a single sample in a study of cytomegalovirus exposure and HLA in healthy donors. Data came from immunoSEQ multiplex PCR; TCRdb stores just in-frame clones and leaves some out. Of around 90,000 clones in the sample, more than 55% are singletons; the top ten hold about 22%. What was sequenced was PBMCs. These receptors were taken from a woman between 45 and 60 years old in good health and CMV-seropositive. CDR3s include the opening cysteine and the closing phenylalanine or tryptophan. Each record gives: J gene, V gene, clone size, D gene, CDR3 protein, CDR3 DNA. A D gene is named only where the DNA matches it firmly. The size of a clone is reported for some rows only, either as once, few or many, or as a class for expanded clones.

>TRBJ2-1|TRBV29-1|few|TRBD2
CSAGGTSGYNEQFF
TGCAGCGCCGGGGGGACTAGCGGGTACAATGAGCAGTTCTTC
>TRBJ2-5|TRBV5-1|once|TRBD1
CASSLTGSEETQYF
TGCGCCAGCAGCCTGACAGGGTCGGAGGAGACCCAGTACTTC
>TRBJ1-6|TRBV10-3|NA|TRBD1
CAISGTGGPEDSPLHF
TGTGCCATCAGCGGGACAGGGGGCCCCGAGGATTCACCCCTCCACTTT
>TRBJ1-2|TRBV9|NA|NA
CASSITEGTGYGYTF
TGTGCCAGCAGCATCACGGAGGGTACAGGATATGGCTACACCTTC
>TRBJ1-6|TRBV28|once|NA
CASRAGWNSPLHF
TGTGCCAGCAGGGCCGGGTGGAATTCACCCCTCCACTTT
>TRBJ2-1|TRBV28|NA|NA
CASRSDSIYNEQFF
TGTGCCAGCAGATCCGACTCAATTTACAATGAGCAGTTCTTC
>TRBJ2-3|TRBV6-4|NA|TRBD2
CARVVAGDPTDTQYF
TGTGCCAGAGTAGTAGCGGGGGACCCCACAGATACGCAGTATTTT
>TRBJ2-2|TRBV5-4|NA|NA
CASSLVLGVGNTGELFF
TGTGCCAGCAGCTTGGTCTTAGGGGTGGGGAACACCGGGGAGCTGTTTTTT
>TRBJ1-2|TRBV7-2|NA|TRBD1
CASSVDREVGYTF
TGTGCCAGCAGCGTGGACAGGGAGGTTGGCTACACCTTC
>TRBJ2-1|TRBV2|NA|TRBD2
CASSTPLAGGPDEQFF
TGTGCCAGCAGCACTCCCCTAGCGGGGGGGCCAGATGAGCAGTTCTTC
>TRBJ2-5|TRBV7-9|few|NA
CASSGTTQETQYF
TGTGCCAGCAGCGGGACAACCCAAGAGACCCAGTACTTC
>TRBJ1-1|TRBV28|NA|TRBD1
CASSLTGGPRAEAFF
TGTGCCAGCAGTTTAACAGGGGGACCGAGGGCTGAAGCTTTCTTT
>TRBJ1-2|TRBV27|NA|TRBD1
CASLPGQGSGYGYTF
TGTGCCAGTCTCCCGGGACAGGGATCTGGCTATGGCTACACCTTC
>TRBJ2-7|TRBV28|NA|TRBD1
CASSLLRDRGEGDEQYF
TGTGCCAGCAGTTTATTACGGGACAGAGGGGAAGGGGACGAGCAGTACTTC
>TRBJ1-1|TRBV6-5|few|NA
CASKVYELAEAFF
TGTGCCAGCAAAGTCTACGAATTGGCTGAAGCTTTCTTT
>TRBJ1-1|TRBV5-1|NA|NA
CASSFGGVEMNTEAFF
TGCGCCAGCAGCTTTGGCGGGGTAGAAATGAACACTGAAGCTTTCTTT
>TRBJ1-1|TRBV4-1|few|NA
CASSQAGNTEAFF
TGCGCCAGCAGCCAAGCAGGGAACACTGAAGCTTTCTTT
>TRBJ2-5|TRBV6-6|many|TRBD1
CASSQGAREETQYF
TGTGCCAGCAGTCAGGGGGCGCGGGAAGAGACCCAGTACTTC
>TRBJ2-2|TRBV19|NA|TRBD2
CASKWNGGAGGELFF
TGTGCCAGTAAATGGAACGGGGGGGCCGGCGGGGAGCTGTTTTTT
>TRBJ1-5|TRBV6-1|NA|TRBD1
CAIDRGNQPQHF
TGTGCCATTGACAGGGGTAATCAGCCCCAACATTTT
>TRBJ1-6|TRBV2|NA|NA
CASLGGEGSSYNSPLHF
TGTGCCAGCCTCGGAGGGGAGGGGAGCTCCTATAATTCACCCCTCCACTTT
>TRBJ2-3|TRBV2|NA|NA
CASSPPRGRVTDTQYF
TGTGCCAGCAGTCCACCTAGGGGCAGGGTCACAGATACGCAGTATTTT
>TRBJ2-3|TRBV5-6|NA|TRBD2
CASSLEGTSGVRDTQYF
TGTGCCAGCAGCTTGGAGGGGACTAGCGGGGTCAGGGATACGCAGTATTTT
>TRBJ1-6|TRBV30|NA|NA
CAWSLRVSSPLHF
TGTGCCTGGAGTTTGAGGGTTTCTTCACCCCTCCACTTT
>TRBJ1-6|TRBV7-2|few|NA
CASSPGPNSPLHF
TGTGCCAGCAGTCCTGGCCCCAATTCACCCCTCCACTTT
>TRBJ1-1|TRBV28|NA|TRBD1
CASTRKWNRGLIF
TGTGCCAGCACCCGAAAGTGGAACAGGGGGCTTATCTTT
>TRBJ1-2|TRBV19|once|NA
CASSIDSLGANYGYTF
TGTGCCAGTAGTATAGACAGTTTGGGAGCTAACTATGGCTACACCTTC
>TRBJ2-7|TRBV9|few|TRBD1
CASSEGTGQGIYEQYF
TGTGCCAGCAGCGAGGGAACCGGACAGGGCATCTACGAGCAGTACTTC
>TRBJ1-6|TRBV4-3|few|TRBD1
CASSQSGTGGTPLHF
TGCGCCAGCAGCCAATCCGGGACAGGGGGAACACCCCTCCACTTT
>TRBJ1-1|TRBV27|NA|NA
CASSLWGGNTEAFF
TGTGCCAGCAGTTTATGGGGAGGGAACACTGAAGCTTTCTTT
>TRBJ2-1|TRBV2|NA|TRBD2
CASNLAGGYNEQFF
TGTGCCAGCAATCTAGCGGGGGGATACAATGAGCAGTTCTTC
>TRBJ2-7|TRBV7-9|NA|TRBD1
CASSSPGQGNEQYF
TGTGCCAGCAGCTCTCCGGGACAGGGGAACGAGCAGTACTTC
>TRBJ2-1|TRBV5-4|NA|NA
CASSFGDRRWNEQFF
TGTGCCAGCAGCTTTGGCGACAGGCGGTGGAATGAGCAGTTCTTC